Shown below are 5 T cell receptor beta chains from a single sample sequenced in a study of shared clonotypes between healthy human individuals. CD45RO-negative, CCR7-selected cells formed the naive CD8 fraction, which excluded terminally differentiated effector memory CD45RA+ cells. TCRdb's table, derived via immunoSEQ multiplex PCR, lists solely in-frame clones and lacks some. The table has around 560,000 clones, approximately 96% seen once. The source material was naive CD8+ T cells sorted from blood. The receptors derive from a woman aged 30 to 39 in good health.

The V and J genes are TRBV15 and TRBJ2-7; TRBD2 matches at 8 bases. The ends lost 1 base at V and 6 bases at J; junction bases unmatched: 14. Germline-derived CDR1 and CDR2 are LNHNV and YYDKDF (reference sequence). CDR3 size: 17 residues. The chain's CDR3 is CATSRGNAAGVASEQYF. Here the CDR3 DNA reads TGTGCCACCAGCAGAGGTAACGCAGCGGGAGTGGCCTCCGAGCAGTACTTC.

The chain joins TRBV4-1 to TRBJ2-7; no reliable D call. Germline V gene data show CDR1 as MGHRA and CDR2 as YSYEKL. The CDR3 is made up of 18 amino acids. V lost 0 bases and J lost 7, with 25 bases in between. In nucleotides, the CDR3 is TGCGCCAGCAGCCAAGATTTAAAACTACCGAACACCAAGTGGGAGCAGTACTTC. This gives the protein CASSQDLKLPNTKWEQYF.

The chain couples TRBV7-7 to TRBJ2-5, with D possibly being TRBD2 (5 bases). The J call could be wrong; TRBJ2-7 is a better fit for the DNA end. The germline V gene has CDR1 SSHAT and CDR2 FNYEAQ (reference sequence). The CDR3 consists of 13 residues. The CDR3 nucleotides are TGTGCCAGCAGCCCTGGACTGGTCTACGAGCAGTACTTC. Its translation is CASSPGLVYEQYF.

The gene calls are TRBV2 and TRBJ1-2; the match to TRBD1 covers 8 bases. The ends lost 3 bases at V and 5 bases at J; junction bases unmatched: 8. The CDR3 loop spans 15 amino acids. Germline V gene data show CDR1 as SNHLY and CDR2 as FYNNEI. For the CDR3, the DNA is TGTGCCAGCAGTGAGTGGCAGGGGGCGGGATATGGCTACACCTTC. Translating gives CASSEWQGAGYGYTF.

The chain has TRBV7-6 and TRBJ2-1, with no clear D. The germline V and J ends were trimmed by 5 bases and 6 bases, with 17 bases remaining between them. CDR3 length equals 15 residues. The germline V gene has CDR1 SGHVS and CDR2 FNYEAQ. The CDR3 DNA follows: TGTGCCAGCAGCCTCTGGACGGCCCTCGTCAATGAGCAGTTCTTC. As protein: CASSLWTALVNEQFF. Based on the CDR3 plus reference TRBV7-6 and TRBJ2-1, the full variable domain is GAGVSQSPRYKVTKRGQDVALRCDPISGHVSLYWYRQALGQGPEFLTYFNYEAQQDKSGLPNDRFSAERPEGSISTLTIQRTEQRDSAMYRCASSLWTALVNEQFFGPGTRLTVL.